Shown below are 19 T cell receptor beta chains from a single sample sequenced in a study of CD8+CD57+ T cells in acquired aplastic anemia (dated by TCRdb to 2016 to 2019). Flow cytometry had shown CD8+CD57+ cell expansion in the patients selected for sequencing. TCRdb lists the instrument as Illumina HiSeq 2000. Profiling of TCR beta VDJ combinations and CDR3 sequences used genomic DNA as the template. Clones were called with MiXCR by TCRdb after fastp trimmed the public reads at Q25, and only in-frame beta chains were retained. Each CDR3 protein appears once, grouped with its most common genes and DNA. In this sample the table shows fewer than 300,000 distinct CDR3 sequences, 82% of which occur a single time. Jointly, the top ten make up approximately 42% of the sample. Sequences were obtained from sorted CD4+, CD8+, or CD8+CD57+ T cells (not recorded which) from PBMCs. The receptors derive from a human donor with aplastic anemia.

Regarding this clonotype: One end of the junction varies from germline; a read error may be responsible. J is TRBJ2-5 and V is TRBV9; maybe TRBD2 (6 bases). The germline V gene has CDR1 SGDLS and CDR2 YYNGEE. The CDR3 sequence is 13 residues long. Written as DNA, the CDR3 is TGTGCCAGCAGCTTCCGCCCGGGAGACGGGGAGCTGTTC. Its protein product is CASSFRPGDGELF.

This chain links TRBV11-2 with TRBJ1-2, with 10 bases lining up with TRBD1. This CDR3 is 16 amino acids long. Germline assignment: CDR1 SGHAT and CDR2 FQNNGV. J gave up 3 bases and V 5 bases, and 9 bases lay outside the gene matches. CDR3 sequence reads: CASSGRDRGLDYGYTF. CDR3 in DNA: TGTGCCAGCAGCGGAAGGGACAGGGGCTTGGACTATGGCTACACCTTC.

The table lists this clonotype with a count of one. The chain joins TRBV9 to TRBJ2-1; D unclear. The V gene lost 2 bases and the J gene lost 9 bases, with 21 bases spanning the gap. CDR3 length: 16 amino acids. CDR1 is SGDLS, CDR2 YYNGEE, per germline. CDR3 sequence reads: CASSVGSETQQVEQFF. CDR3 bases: TGTGCCAGCAGCGTGGGGTCAGAAACGCAGCAGGTTGAGCAGTTCTTC.

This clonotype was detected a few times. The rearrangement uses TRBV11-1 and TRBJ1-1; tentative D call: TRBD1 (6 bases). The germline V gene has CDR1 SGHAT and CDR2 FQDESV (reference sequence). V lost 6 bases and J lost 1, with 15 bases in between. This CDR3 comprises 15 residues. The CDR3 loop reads CASSGELGANTEAFF. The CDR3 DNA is TGTGCCAGCAGTGGGGAGCTGGGGGCGAACACTGAAGCTTTCTTT.

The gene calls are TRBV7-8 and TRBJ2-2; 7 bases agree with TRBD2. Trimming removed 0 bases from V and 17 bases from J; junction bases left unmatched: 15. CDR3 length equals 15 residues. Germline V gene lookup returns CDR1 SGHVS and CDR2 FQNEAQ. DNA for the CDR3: TGTGCCAGCAGCTTAGCGGGAGGGACCGATACGCAGCATTTTTTT. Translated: CASSLAGGTDTQHFF. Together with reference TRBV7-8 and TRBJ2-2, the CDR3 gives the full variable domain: GAGVSQSPRYKVAKRGQDVALRCDPISGHVSLFWYQQALGQGPEFLTYFQNEAQLDKSGLPSDRFFAERPEGSVSTLKIQRTQQEDSAVYLCASSLAGGTDTQHFFGEGSRLTVL.

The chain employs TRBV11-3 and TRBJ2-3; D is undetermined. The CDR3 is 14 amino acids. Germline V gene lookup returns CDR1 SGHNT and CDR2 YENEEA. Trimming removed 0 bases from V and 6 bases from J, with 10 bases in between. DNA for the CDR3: TGTGCCAGCAGCTTAGATGTAACACGCGATACGCAGTATTTT. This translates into CASSLDVTRDTQYF.

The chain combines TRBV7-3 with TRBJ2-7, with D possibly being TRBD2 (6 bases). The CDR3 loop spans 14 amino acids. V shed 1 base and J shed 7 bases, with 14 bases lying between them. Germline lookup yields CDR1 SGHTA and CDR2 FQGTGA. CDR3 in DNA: TGTGCCAGCAGCTTAAGTTCGGGGGTCGGGGAGCAGTACGTC. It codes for CASSLSSGVGEQYV.

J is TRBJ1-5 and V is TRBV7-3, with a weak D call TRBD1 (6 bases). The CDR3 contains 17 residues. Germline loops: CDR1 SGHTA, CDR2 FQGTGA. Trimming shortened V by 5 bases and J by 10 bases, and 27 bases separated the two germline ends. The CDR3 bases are TGTGCCAGCAGCCCCGGGGACACTGGAAACACCAATTATCCCCAGCATTTT. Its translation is CASSPGDTGNTNYPQHF.

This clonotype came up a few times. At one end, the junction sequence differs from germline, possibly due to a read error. The CDR3 DNA reads as TGTGCCAGCAGTTCTGGCGGGACTTGGGGAGAGTACTTT. This sequence encodes CASSSGGTWGEYF. The J gene is TRBJ2-3, the V gene TRBV7-3; tentatively, D is TRBD2 (6 bases). In germline, CDR1 is SGHTA, CDR2 FQGTGA. The CDR3 is made up of 13 amino acids.

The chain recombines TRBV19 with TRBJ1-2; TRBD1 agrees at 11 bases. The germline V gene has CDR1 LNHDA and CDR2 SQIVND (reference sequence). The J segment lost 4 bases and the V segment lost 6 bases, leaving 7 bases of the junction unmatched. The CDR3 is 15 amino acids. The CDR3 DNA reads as TGTGCCAGTAGATCGTGGACAGGGGGCGGCTATGGCTACACCTTC. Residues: CASRSWTGGGYGYTF.

The CDR3 protein is CASSLLGSTEQFF. The CDR3 DNA reads TGTGCCAGCAGCTTACTCGGATCCACTGAGCAGTTCTTC. V gene TRBV7-9 combines with J gene TRBJ2-1; D is unresolved. Per the germline V gene, CDR1 is SEHNR and CDR2 is FQNEAQ (reference sequence). V lost 2 bases, J lost 9 bases, and 11 bases lay in between. The CDR3 has 13 residues.

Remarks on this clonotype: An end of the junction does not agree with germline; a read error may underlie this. The CDR3 protein is CASGDSGTEAETQYF. Here the CDR3 DNA reads TGTGCCAGCGGTGACAGCGGGACTGAGGCAGAGACCCAGTACTTC. The gene calls are TRBV2 and TRBJ2-5; 7 nucleotides line up with TRBD2. The germline CDR1 and CDR2 sequences are SNHLY and FYNNEI. The CDR3 runs to 15 residues.

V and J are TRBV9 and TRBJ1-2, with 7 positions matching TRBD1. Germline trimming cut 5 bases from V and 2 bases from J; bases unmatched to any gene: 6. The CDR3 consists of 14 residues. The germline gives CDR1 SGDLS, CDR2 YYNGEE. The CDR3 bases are TGTGCCAGCAGTCTTGGGACAGCCAACTATGGCTACACCTTC. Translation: CASSLGTANYGYTF.

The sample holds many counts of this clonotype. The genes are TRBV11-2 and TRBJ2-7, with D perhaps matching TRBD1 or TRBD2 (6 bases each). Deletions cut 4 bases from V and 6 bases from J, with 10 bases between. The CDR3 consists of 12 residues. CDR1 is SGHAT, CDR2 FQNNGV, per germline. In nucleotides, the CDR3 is TGTGCCAGCAGCTGGGGGGCCGGCGAGCAGTACGTC. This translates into CASSWGAGEQYV.

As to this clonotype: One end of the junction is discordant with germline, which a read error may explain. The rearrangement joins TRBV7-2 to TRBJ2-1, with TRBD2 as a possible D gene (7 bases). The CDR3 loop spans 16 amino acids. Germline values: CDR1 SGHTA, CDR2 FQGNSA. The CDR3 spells CASSLPRGGGSGDQFF. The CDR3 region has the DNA TGCGCCAGCAGCTTGCCAAGAGGCGGGGGCAGCGGCGACCAGTTCTTC. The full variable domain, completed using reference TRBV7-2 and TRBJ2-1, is GAGVSQSPSNKVTEKGKDVELRCDPISGHTALYWYRQSLGQGLEFLIYFQGNSAPDKSGLPSDRFSAERTGGSVSTLTIQRTQQEDSAVYLCASSLPRGGGSGDQFFGPGTRLTVL.

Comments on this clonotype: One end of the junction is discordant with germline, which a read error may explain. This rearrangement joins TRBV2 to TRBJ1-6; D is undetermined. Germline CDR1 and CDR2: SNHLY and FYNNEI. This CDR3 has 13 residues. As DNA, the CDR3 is TGTGCCAGCAGTGAGGGCAGTAATTCTCCCCACCACTTT. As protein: CASSEGSNSPHHF.

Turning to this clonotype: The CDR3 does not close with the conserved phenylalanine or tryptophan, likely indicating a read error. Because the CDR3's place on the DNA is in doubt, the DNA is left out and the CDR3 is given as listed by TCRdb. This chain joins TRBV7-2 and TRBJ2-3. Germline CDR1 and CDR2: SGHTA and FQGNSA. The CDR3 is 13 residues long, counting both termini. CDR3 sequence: CASSLAGAQIRCI.

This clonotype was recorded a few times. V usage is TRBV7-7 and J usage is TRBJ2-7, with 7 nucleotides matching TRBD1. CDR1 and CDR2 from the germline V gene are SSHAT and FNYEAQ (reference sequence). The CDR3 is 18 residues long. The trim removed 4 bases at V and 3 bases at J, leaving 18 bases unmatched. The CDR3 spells CASSSNYRGHEQYYEQYV. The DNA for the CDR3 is TGTGCCAGCAGCTCCAACTACAGGGGTCACGAGCAGTACTACGAGCAGTACGTC.

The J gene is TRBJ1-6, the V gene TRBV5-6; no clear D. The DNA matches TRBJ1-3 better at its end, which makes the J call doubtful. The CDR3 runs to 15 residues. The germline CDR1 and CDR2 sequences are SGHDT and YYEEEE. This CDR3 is CASSLERVEGNTIYF. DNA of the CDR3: TGTGCCAGCAGCTTGGAGAGGGTGGAAGGAAACACCATATATTTT.